The 5 T cell receptor beta chains below were found in one sample sequenced in a study of early T cells in non-severe SARS-CoV-2 infection. TCRdb recomputed calls from the 5' RACE reads with MiXCR, one row per CDR3 protein. The top ten clones hold about 5.8% of a sample with almost 30,000 distinct CDR3 sequences, 5.7% of them seen once. The sequenced sample consisted of whole blood. The receptors shown here come from an adult who was a healthcare worker with PCR-confirmed SARS-CoV-2 infection or an uninfected control (not recorded which).

In its sample, this clonotype was seen a few times. The rearrangement joins TRBV12-3 or TRBV12-4 to TRBJ2-5; the match to TRBD2 covers 11 bases. The CDR3 is 18 amino acids. V lost 6 bases and J lost 5; bases outside the gene matches: 17. CDR3 DNA sequence: TGTGCCAGCAGCCGAGGGACTAGCGGTATGGGGGGTATGGAGACCCAGTACTTC. Protein product: CASSRGTSGMGGMETQYF.

This clonotype was recorded at least ten times. The chain recombines TRBV20-1 with TRBJ2-1, with D unresolved. The V end lost 3 bases, the J end lost 1 base, and 7 bases lay between the germline ends. The CDR3 length is 13 residues. CDR1 and CDR2 (germline): DFQATT, SNEGSKA (reference sequence). The DNA of the CDR3 is TGCAGTGCTAGCGGAGCGTCCTACAATGAGCAGTTCTTC. It codes for CSASGASYNEQFF.

This clonotype was counted at least ten times. The chain uses TRBV7-6 and TRBJ2-1; TRBD1 aligns across 7 bases. CDR1 and CDR2 from the germline V gene are SGHVS and FNYEAQ. The CDR3 contains 14 residues. With 1 base clipped from V and 10 bases from J, the junction kept 7 bases outside the gene matches. The CDR3 DNA reads as TGTGCCAGCAGCTTAGAGGACAGGTTTAGAGAGCAGTTCTTC. Its translation is CASSLEDRFREQFF.

This clonotype was seen ten or more times. The chain uses TRBV7-2 and TRBJ2-2; D is undetermined. The CDR3 covers 12 residues. Germline assignment: CDR1 SGHTA and CDR2 FQGNSA. Trimming shortened V by 5 bases and J by 2 bases, and 3 bases separated the two germline ends. The DNA for the CDR3 is TGTGCCAGCAGCCTTAACACCGGGGAGCTGTTTTTT. Residues: CASSLNTGELFF.

The sample holds a few counts of this clonotype. V usage is TRBV28 and J usage is TRBJ1-3; unclear D gene. In germline, CDR1 is MDHEN, CDR2 SYDVKM. CDR3 length: 14 amino acids. The V gene lost 5 bases and the J gene lost 0 bases, with 8 bases spanning the gap. As DNA, the CDR3 is TGTGCCAGCAGTCCGCCTTTCTCTGGAAACACCATATATTTT. Its translation is CASSPPFSGNTIYF.